These 5 T cell receptor beta chains originate from one sample sequenced in a study of PD-1 blockade in classical Hodgkin lymphoma (dated by TCRdb to about 2020). Receptor libraries were prepared by the immunoSEQ multiplex PCR assay. Sourced from immuneACCESS, this table was stored by TCRdb with only in-frame sequences that have V and J called. A share of the clones is absent; for the studies checked, an unresolved V gene accounts for under half, and the remainder has no known explanation. This sample lists 13,000 to 15,000 clones; about 90% were detected once. The ten biggest clones cover around 5% of the sample. According to the study, the label for this sample's time point signals: newly diagnosed, previously untreated cHL patient sample. CD8+ T cells were purified from thawed PBMCs by magnetic negative selection with a Miltenyi CD8+ T cell isolation kit. The sequenced material came from CD8+ T cells from blood. These TCRs come from a human donor with classical Hodgkin lymphoma.

V usage is TRBV5-1 and J usage is TRBJ2-1, with 8 nucleotides matching TRBD2. Trimming removed 4 bases from V and 0 bases from J; junction bases left unmatched: 6. The CDR3 has 16 amino acids. Germline V gene data show CDR1 as SGHRS and CDR2 as YFSETQ. CDR3 region: CASSPREGISYNEQFF. In DNA form, the CDR3 reads TGCGCCAGCAGCCCACGGGAGGGAATCTCCTACAATGAGCAGTTCTTC.

A single count supports this clone. The rearrangement joins TRBV13 to TRBJ2-7; 7 bases are a match to TRBD2. The length of the CDR3 is 13 residues. Looked up from germline, CDR1 is PRHDT and CDR2 is FYEKMQ (reference sequence). V trimming: 1 base; J trimming: 5 bases; junction bases outside the gene matches: 2. The CDR3 sequence: CASSLVAGDEQYV. CDR3 DNA: TGTGCCAGCAGCTTAGTAGCGGGCGACGAGCAGTACGTC.

The V and J genes are TRBV10-2 and TRBJ2-3; D assignment may be TRBD1 or TRBD2 (5 bases each). CDR3 length: 17 residues. Deletions cut 3 bases from V and 1 base from J, with 17 bases between. Per germline, CDR1 WSHSY and CDR2 SAAADI. CDR3 protein: CASSDGRGPPRTDTQYF. For the CDR3, the DNA is TGCGCCAGCAGTGACGGTCGGGGCCCACCACGCACAGATACGCAGTATTTT.

This rearrangement joins TRBV5-1 to TRBJ2-2, with 10 bases aligning to TRBD1. This CDR3 is built from 17 residues. After removal of 2 bases from V and 2 bases from J, the junction contained 6 bases not matched to a gene. Germline-derived CDR1 and CDR2 are SGHRS and YFSETQ. The CDR3, as DNA: TGCGCCAGCAGCTTCTCCGGGACAGGGGTTAACACCGGGGAGCTGTTTTTT. Protein sequence: CASSFSGTGVNTGELFF. Variable domain in full (rest from reference TRBV5-1 and TRBJ2-2): KAGVTQTPRYLIKTRGQQVTLSCSPISGHRSVSWYQQTPGQGLQFLFEYFSETQRNKGNFPGRFSGRQFSNSRSEMNVSTLELGDSALYLCASSFSGTGVNTGELFFGEGSRLTVL.

The count of this clone is one. The chain joins TRBV28 to TRBJ2-5; 9 positions agree with TRBD1. Germline V lookup: CDR1 MDHEN, CDR2 SYDVKM. The CDR3 extends over 15 amino acids. V lost 10 bases and J lost 4; bases outside the gene matches: 13. CDR3 region: CATREHRGLSETQYF. The CDR3 coding sequence is TGTGCCACCAGGGAACACAGGGGGCTGTCAGAGACCCAGTACTTC.